A single sample gave rise to the 21 T cell receptor beta chains below, sequenced in a study of glioma-infiltrating T cells. The iRepertoire nested amplicon-rescue multiplex PCR amplified TCR alpha and beta CDR3s from RNA. Using its own MiXCR run on the multiplex PCR reads, TCRdb lists one record per CDR3 protein. The sample holds more than 350,000 distinct CDR3 sequences; roughly two fifths are singletons and the top ten take about 11%. Sequences were obtained from glioma tissue, nonneoplastic brain tissue, or PBMCs (not recorded which). These receptors all stem from a human donor with low-grade glioma or glioblastoma, undergoing nonglioma brain surgery, or in good health (not recorded which).

This chain uses TRBV10-3 with TRBJ2-7; 13 bases agree with TRBD2. The CDR3 extends over 15 amino acids. The germline CDR1 and CDR2 sequences are ENHRY and SYGVKD. The V and J ends lost 2 bases and 5 bases, in that order; junction bases with no gene match: 3. CDR3 sequence reads: CAISETSGRVDEQYF. The CDR3 nucleotides read TGTGCCATCAGTGAGACTAGCGGGAGGGTGGACGAGCAGTACTTC.

This clonotype was counted many times. The chain combines TRBV7-9 with TRBJ1-1; D not certain. The CDR3 has 13 amino acids. The V gene's germline CDR1 is SEHNR and CDR2 FQNEAQ (reference sequence). With 5 bases removed from V and 1 base from J, the gap between germline ends came to 8 bases. The CDR3 nucleotides read TGTGCCAGCAGCCTCCGGACGAACACTGAAGCTTTCTTT. Translating gives CASSLRTNTEAFF.

Of note for this clonotype: Possible read error: a much larger clone is one base away. The chain recombines TRBV28 with TRBJ2-7, with 8 bases that match TRBD2. In germline, CDR1 is MDHEN, CDR2 SYDVKM. The V gene end was trimmed by 5 bases and the J gene end by 4 bases; junction bases not matched to a gene: 10. The CDR3 sequence is 15 residues long. CDR3 in DNA: TGTGCCAGCAGTCCGGGACCAGCGGGAGTGTACGAGCAGTACTTC. Translation gives CASSPGPAGVYEQYF. Drawing the rest from reference TRBV28 and TRBJ2-7, the complete variable domain is DVKVTQSSRYLVKRTGEKVFLECVQDMDHENMFWYRQDPGLGLRLIYFSYDVKMKEKGDIPEGYSVSREKKERFSLILESASTNQTSMYLCASSPGPAGVYEQYFGPGTRLTVT.

As regards this clonotype: A much larger clone differs from this one at a single base, so this may be a read error. V usage is TRBV27 and J usage is TRBJ2-7, with D possibly being TRBD2 (5 bases). Per germline, CDR1 MNHEY and CDR2 SMNVEV (reference sequence). The CDR3 sequence is 13 residues long. V lost 6 bases and J 7 bases, leaving 16 bases between the germline ends. CDR3 nucleotides: TGTGCCAGCAGGCCAGGACTCGGACGGGAGCAGTACTTC. Residues: CASRPGLGREQYF.

This clonotype was detected many times. V gene TRBV20-1 combines with J gene TRBJ1-5; TRBD1 aligns across 8 bases. With 6 bases clipped from V and 2 bases from J, the junction kept 9 bases outside the gene matches. This CDR3 region has 15 residues. Germline-derived CDR1 and CDR2 are DFQATT and SNEGSKA (reference sequence). DNA for the CDR3: TGCAGTGCATCCCAGGGGGCTGGTGGCAATCAGCCCCAGCATTTT. Translated: CSASQGAGGNQPQHF.

This sequence joins TRBV6-6 and TRBJ1-4, with D unclear. Trimming removed 2 bases at V and 5 bases at J, with 6 bases between. The germline CDR1 and CDR2 sequences are MNHNY and SVGAGI (reference sequence). CDR3 length equals 13 residues. This chain's CDR3 is CASSYLVNEKLFF. CDR3 bases: TGTGCCAGCAGTTACCTGGTGAATGAAAAACTGTTTTTT.

This chain uses TRBV29-1 with TRBJ2-7; a possible D gene is TRBD2 (6 bases). Trimming removed 7 bases at V and 2 bases at J, with 15 bases between. Germline V CDR1 and CDR2: SQVTM, ANQGSEA. This CDR3 comprises 13 residues. Here the CDR3 DNA reads TGCAGCGGGGCCCTTGGGACTCCCTACGAGCAGTACTTC. Translating gives CSGALGTPYEQYF.

In regard to this clonotype: An end of the junction does not agree with germline; a read error may underlie this. The CDR3 coding sequence is TGTGCCGGCAGCCTCGACAGGGGCTATGGCTACACCTTC. Its protein product is CAGSLDRGYGYTF. This chain links TRBV7-2 with TRBJ1-2; TRBD1 agrees at 8 bases. The germline V gene has CDR1 SGHTA and CDR2 FQGNSA. CDR3 length equals 13 residues.

The V gene is TRBV19, the J gene TRBJ1-5; possibly TRBD1 for D (6 bases). V was cut by 4 bases and J by 5 bases, with 15 bases left in between. This CDR3 is 15 amino acids long. Germline V CDR1 and CDR2: LNHDA, SQIVND (reference sequence). The CDR3 region has the DNA TGTGCCAGTAGTACTCAGGGGAAGGGCTATCAGCCCCAGCATTTT. Translated, it gives CASSTQGKGYQPQHF.

This clonotype has more than one count but fewer than ten. The genes are TRBV10-3 and TRBJ2-3, with 14 bases aligning to TRBD2. From germline, CDR1 is ENHRY and CDR2 SYGVKD. This CDR3 is built from 17 residues. V lost 3 bases and J lost 5; bases outside the gene matches: 7. The CDR3 loop is CAISDSTSGRARDTQYF. CDR3 nucleotide sequence: TGTGCCATCAGTGACTCGACTAGCGGGAGGGCCCGAGATACGCAGTATTTT.

The count of this clonotype is one. V and J are TRBV20-1 and TRBJ2-3; TRBD1 might be the D (5 bases). Between the trimmed V and J ends, which lost 5 bases and 2 bases, there was a span of 14 bases. Looked up from germline, CDR1 is DFQATT and CDR2 is SNEGSKA (reference sequence). This CDR3 has 14 amino acids. The DNA of the CDR3 is TGCAGTGCTGCCGAACAGGCACTCACAGATACGCAGTATTTT. Translation: CSAAEQALTDTQYF.

The V call is TRBV18, the J call TRBJ1-1, with D tentatively TRBD1 (5 bases). Trimming removed 3 bases at V and 6 bases at J, with 20 bases between. There are 16 residues in the CDR3. Germline V gene lookup returns CDR1 KGHSH and CDR2 LQKENI. The CDR3 is CASSPLNDGARAEAFF. The CDR3, as DNA: TGTGCCAGCTCACCCTTGAATGATGGGGCCAGGGCTGAAGCTTTCTTT.

The chain has TRBV28 and TRBJ2-7, with D hard to call. The germline gives CDR1 MDHEN, CDR2 SYDVKM. With 8 bases removed from V and 6 bases from J, the gap between germline ends came to 17 bases. The CDR3 spans 13 residues. Here the CDR3 reads CASGSISQTEQYF. CDR3 bases: TGTGCCAGCGGGTCTATCAGCCAGACCGAGCAGTACTTC.

A word on this clonotype: This may stem from a read error, because a much larger clone lies one nucleotide away. The V gene is TRBV27, the J gene TRBJ2-1, with 7 bases aligning to TRBD2. Germline V CDR1 and CDR2: MNHEY, SMNVEV (reference sequence). This CDR3 has 16 residues. The CDR3 nucleotides read TGTGCCAGCAGCTCGACTAGCTTTGGGTCCTACAGTGAGCAGTTCTTC. It yields the protein CASSSTSFGSYSEQFF.

V is TRBV7-8 and J is TRBJ1-1; D unclear. The CDR3 loop spans 15 amino acids. In germline, CDR1 is SGHVS, CDR2 FQNEAQ. The germline V and J ends were trimmed by 1 base and 2 bases, with 11 bases remaining between them. The CDR3 reads CASSLGVAANTEAFF. In nucleotides, the CDR3 is TGTGCCAGCAGCTTAGGTGTGGCAGCAAACACTGAAGCTTTCTTT.

On this clonotype: This could be a read error, since a much larger clone is one nucleotide away. The chain combines TRBV6-9 with TRBJ1-1; unclear D gene. Trimming pared 3 bases from V and 0 bases from J, leaving 14 bases between. Germline CDR1 and CDR2: MNHGY and SVAAGI. This CDR3 contains 16 residues. The chain's CDR3 is CASSYARGPMNTEAFF. The CDR3 DNA reads as TGTGCCAGCAGTTACGCCCGAGGGCCCATGAACACTGAAGCTTTCTTT.

This clonotype was seen a few times. This sequence joins TRBV11-2 and TRBJ2-3; TRBD2 matches 7 bases. The V gene end was trimmed by 9 bases and the J gene end by 3 bases; junction bases not matched to a gene: 6. The CDR3 covers 13 residues. CDR1 is SGHAT, CDR2 FQNNGV, per germline. CDR3 DNA: TGTGCCAGTCTCTCTAGCGGAACAGATACGCAGTATTTT. The encoded protein is CASLSSGTDTQYF.

The gene calls are TRBV6-1 and TRBJ2-7; D remains ambiguous. Germline-derived CDR1 and CDR2 are MNHNS and SASEGT. The CDR3 has 14 amino acids. V gave up 6 bases and J gave up 0 bases, with 12 bases separating them. The CDR3 spells CASRSSKSSYEQYF. Written as DNA, the CDR3 is TGTGCCAGCAGATCTTCGAAGAGCTCCTACGAGCAGTACTTC.

This clonotype has just a few counts. The chain combines TRBV2 with TRBJ1-5, with TRBD1 matching over 7 bases. Per the germline V gene, CDR1 is SNHLY and CDR2 is FYNNEI. The CDR3 spans 12 residues. The trim removed 8 bases at V and 9 bases at J, leaving 7 bases unmatched. CDR3 coding DNA: TGTGCCAGCGGGACAGAGATCAGGCCCCAGCATTTT. Translating gives CASGTEIRPQHF.

This clonotype was observed at least ten times. V is TRBV28 and J is TRBJ2-1; TRBD2 agrees at 10 bases. The CDR3 has 15 residues. Unmatched junction bases numbered 7, after V lost 2 bases and J lost 9 bases. Germline values: CDR1 MDHEN, CDR2 SYDVKM. The CDR3 nucleotides are TGTGCCAGCAGTTTAAGCCTAGCGGGAGCCAGTGAGCAGTTCTTC. Protein product: CASSLSLAGASEQFF.

J is TRBJ2-3 and V is TRBV4-2, with 11 bases lining up with TRBD1. Per germline, CDR1 LGHNA and CDR2 YNFKEQ. The V and J ends lost 3 bases and 4 bases, in that order; junction bases with no gene match: 6. The CDR3 is 16 residues long. CDR3 protein: CASSHPPGQGADTQYF. The CDR3 region has the DNA TGTGCCAGCAGCCACCCCCCGGGACAGGGGGCAGATACGCAGTATTTT.